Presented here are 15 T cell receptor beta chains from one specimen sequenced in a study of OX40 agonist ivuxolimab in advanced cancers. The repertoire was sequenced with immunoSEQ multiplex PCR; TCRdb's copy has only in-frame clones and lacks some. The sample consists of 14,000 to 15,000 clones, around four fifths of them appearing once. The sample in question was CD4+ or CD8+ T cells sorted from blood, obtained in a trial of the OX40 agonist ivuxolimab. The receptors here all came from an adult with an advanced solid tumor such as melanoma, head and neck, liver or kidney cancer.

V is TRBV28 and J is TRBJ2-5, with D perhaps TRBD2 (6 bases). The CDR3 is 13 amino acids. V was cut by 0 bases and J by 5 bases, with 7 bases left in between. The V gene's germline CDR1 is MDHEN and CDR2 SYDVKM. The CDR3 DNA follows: TGTGCCAGCAGTTTATGGGGACTTGAGACCCAGTACTTC. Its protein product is CASSLWGLETQYF.

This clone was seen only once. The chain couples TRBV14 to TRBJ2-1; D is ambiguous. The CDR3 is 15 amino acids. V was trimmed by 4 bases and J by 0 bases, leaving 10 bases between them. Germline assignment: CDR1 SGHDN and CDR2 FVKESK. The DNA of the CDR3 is TGTGCCAGCAGCCCTTTTCGAACCTCCTACAATGAGCAGTTCTTC. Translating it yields CASSPFRTSYNEQFF.

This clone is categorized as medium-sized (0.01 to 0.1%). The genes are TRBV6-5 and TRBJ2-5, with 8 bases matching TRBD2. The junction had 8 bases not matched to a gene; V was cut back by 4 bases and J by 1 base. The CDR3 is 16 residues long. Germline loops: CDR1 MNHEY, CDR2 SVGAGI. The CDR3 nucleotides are TGTGCCAGCAGTTCGGATAGCGGGATATCCCAAGAGACCCAGTACTTC. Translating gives CASSSDSGISQETQYF.

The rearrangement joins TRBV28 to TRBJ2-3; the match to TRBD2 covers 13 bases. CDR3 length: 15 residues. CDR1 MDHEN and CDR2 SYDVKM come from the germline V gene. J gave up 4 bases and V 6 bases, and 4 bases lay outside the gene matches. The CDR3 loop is CASSLGLAGADTQYF. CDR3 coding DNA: TGTGCCAGCAGCCTCGGACTAGCGGGAGCAGATACGCAGTATTTT.

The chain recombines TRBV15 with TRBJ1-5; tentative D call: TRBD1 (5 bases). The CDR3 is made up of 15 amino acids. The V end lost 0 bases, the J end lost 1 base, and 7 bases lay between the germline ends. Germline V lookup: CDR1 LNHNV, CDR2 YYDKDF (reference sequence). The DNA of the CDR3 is TGTGCCACCAGCAGAGATCGGGGGAGCAATCAGCCCCAGCATTTT. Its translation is CATSRDRGSNQPQHF.

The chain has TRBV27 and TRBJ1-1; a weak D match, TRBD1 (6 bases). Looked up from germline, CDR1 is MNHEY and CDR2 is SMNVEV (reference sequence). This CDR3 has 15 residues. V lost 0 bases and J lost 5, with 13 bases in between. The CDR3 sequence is CASSLSVSGVTEAFF. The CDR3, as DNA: TGTGCCAGCAGTTTATCGGTGTCAGGGGTAACTGAAGCTTTCTTT.

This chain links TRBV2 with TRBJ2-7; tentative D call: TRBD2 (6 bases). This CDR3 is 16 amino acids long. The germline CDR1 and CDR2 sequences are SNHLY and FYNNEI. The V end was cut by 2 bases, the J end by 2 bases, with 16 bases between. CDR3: CASSESGGSSPYEQYF. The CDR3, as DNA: TGTGCCAGCAGTGAATCCGGAGGGAGTTCTCCCTACGAGCAGTACTTC.

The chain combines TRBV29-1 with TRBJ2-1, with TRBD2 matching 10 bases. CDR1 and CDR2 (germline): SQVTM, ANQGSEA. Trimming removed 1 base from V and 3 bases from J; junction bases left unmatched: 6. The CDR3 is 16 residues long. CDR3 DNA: TGCAGCGTTGAAGGAGCGGGAGGGCGCCTCTACAATGAGCAGTTCTTC. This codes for CSVEGAGGRLYNEQFF.

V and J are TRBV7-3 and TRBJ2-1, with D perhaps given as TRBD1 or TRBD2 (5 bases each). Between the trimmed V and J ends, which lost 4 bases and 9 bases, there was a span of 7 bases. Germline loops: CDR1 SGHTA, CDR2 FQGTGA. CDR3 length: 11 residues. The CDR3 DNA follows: TGTGCCAGCAGCTCCGGGACTGAGCAGTTCTTC. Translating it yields CASSSGTEQFF.

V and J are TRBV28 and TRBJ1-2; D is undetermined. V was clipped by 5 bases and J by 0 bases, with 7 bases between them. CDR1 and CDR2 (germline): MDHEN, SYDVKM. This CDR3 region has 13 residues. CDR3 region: CASSPRANYGYTF. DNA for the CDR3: TGTGCCAGCAGTCCGAGAGCTAACTATGGCTACACCTTC.

The CDR3 DNA is TGTGCCAGCAGCCCAAATCCCTGGCGGCGGGAGGCCGCCTACGAGCAGTACTTC. This encodes CASSPNPWRREAAYEQYF. The J gene is TRBJ2-5, the V gene TRBV7-2, with TRBD2 identical over 8 bases. The last part of the DNA fits TRBJ2-7 better; the J call may be wrong. CDR1 SGHTA and CDR2 FQGNSA come from the germline V gene. The CDR3 totals 18 residues.

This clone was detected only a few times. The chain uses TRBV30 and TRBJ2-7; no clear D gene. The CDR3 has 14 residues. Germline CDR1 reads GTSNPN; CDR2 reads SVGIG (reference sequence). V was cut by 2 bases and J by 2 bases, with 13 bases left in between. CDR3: CAWSPLRATYEQYF. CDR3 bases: TGTGCCTGGAGTCCCCTCCGGGCCACCTACGAGCAGTACTTC.

Here the CDR3 DNA reads TGTGCCAGCAGTTATACTAGCGACCTGGAAAAGCAGTACTTC. Translating gives CASSYTSDLEKQYF. The V gene is TRBV27, the J gene TRBJ2-7; 7 positions match TRBD2. V shed 4 bases, J shed 8 bases, and the junction held 11 bases outside the gene matches. In germline, CDR1 is MNHEY, CDR2 SMNVEV (reference sequence). This CDR3 has 14 amino acids.

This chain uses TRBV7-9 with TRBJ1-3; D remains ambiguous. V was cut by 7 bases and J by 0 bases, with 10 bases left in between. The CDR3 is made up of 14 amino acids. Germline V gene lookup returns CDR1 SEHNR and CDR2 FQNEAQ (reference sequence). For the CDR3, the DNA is TGTGCCAGCACCCTGTCGGACTCTGGAAACACCATATATTTT. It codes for CASTLSDSGNTIYF.

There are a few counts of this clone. The DNA for the CDR3 is TGTGCCAGCAGTGGCCGGGACAGGGCCTATGGCTACACCTTC. This gives the protein CASSGRDRAYGYTF. The V and J genes are TRBV2 and TRBJ1-2; 9 bases fit TRBD1. Germline CDR1 and CDR2: SNHLY and FYNNEI. The CDR3 length is 14 residues. Trimming cost V 4 bases and J 4 bases; bases outside gene matches: 4.